One and the same sample provided the 4 T cell receptor beta chains below, sequenced in a study of tumor-infiltrating lymphocytes in primary liver carcinoma. Co-extraction of both nucleic acids (RNA and DNA) used roughly 19-33 mg of unsorted bulk tissue. A constant-region primer primed TCR beta cDNA synthesis from 400 to 550 ng of total RNA. Amplification in three nested multiplex PCR rounds with slightly modified ARM-PCR gave rise to TCR beta libraries. With TRBV1-TRBV30 forward primers and a C-beta reverse primer, the first two PCR rounds were run for roughly 10 cycles each. TCRdb reprocessed the multiplex PCR reads via MiXCR and lists one record per CDR3 protein. Counted here are around 60,000 distinct CDR3 sequences, around 64% occurring once; the ten biggest clones make up around 44%. Specimen: liver tumor tissue from sampling region 4. The subset is: tumor region T4, right-lateral pole. These receptors all stem from a man in his forties with primary liver carcinoma and hepatitis B virus infection.

As to this clonotype: Since a much larger clone is just one base distant, this may be a read error. CDR3 loop: CASRVGGNRMDEQLF. The DNA for the CDR3 is TGCGCCAGCAGGGTTGGCGGGAACCGCATGGATGAGCAGCTCTTC. J is TRBJ2-1 and V is TRBV5-1; possible D gene TRBD2, 6 bases. Germline V lookup: CDR1 SGHRS, CDR2 YFSETQ. CDR3 length equals 15 residues.

As regards this clonotype: The germline gene is not matched at one end of the junction; a read error may be the cause. This chain links TRBV6-5 with TRBJ1-5, with 9 bases aligning to TRBD1. The CDR3 length is 14 residues. Germline CDR1 MNHEY, CDR2 SVGAGI. For the CDR3, the DNA is TGTGCCAGCAGCAGGGACAGGGACGATCAACCCCAGCATTTT. Protein product: CASSRDRDDQPQHF.

Worth noting for this clonotype: The CDR3 does not close with the conserved phenylalanine or tryptophan, likely indicating a read error. This rearrangement joins TRBV29-1 to TRBJ2-1; D is perhaps TRBD2 (6 bases). Per germline, CDR1 SQVTM and CDR2 ANQGSEA. This CDR3 spans 12 amino acids. V was trimmed by 7 bases and J by 7 bases, leaving 14 bases between them. This CDR3 reads CSARPGGNEQFS. The CDR3 DNA follows: TGCAGCGCACGCCCTGGGGGGAATGAGCAGTTCTCC.

To note about this clonotype: A much more abundant neighbour one base away suggests this may be a read error. This rearrangement joins TRBV25-1 to TRBJ2-1; a weak D match, TRBD2 (6 bases). Germline values: CDR1 MGHDK, CDR2 SYGVNS. Trimming removed 6 bases from V and 2 bases from J, with 14 bases in between. This CDR3 is built from 15 residues. The CDR3 bases are TGTGCCAGCAGCTCTAAGCGGGTAGCCTACAATGAGCAGTTCTTC. This sequence encodes CASSSKRVAYNEQFF.